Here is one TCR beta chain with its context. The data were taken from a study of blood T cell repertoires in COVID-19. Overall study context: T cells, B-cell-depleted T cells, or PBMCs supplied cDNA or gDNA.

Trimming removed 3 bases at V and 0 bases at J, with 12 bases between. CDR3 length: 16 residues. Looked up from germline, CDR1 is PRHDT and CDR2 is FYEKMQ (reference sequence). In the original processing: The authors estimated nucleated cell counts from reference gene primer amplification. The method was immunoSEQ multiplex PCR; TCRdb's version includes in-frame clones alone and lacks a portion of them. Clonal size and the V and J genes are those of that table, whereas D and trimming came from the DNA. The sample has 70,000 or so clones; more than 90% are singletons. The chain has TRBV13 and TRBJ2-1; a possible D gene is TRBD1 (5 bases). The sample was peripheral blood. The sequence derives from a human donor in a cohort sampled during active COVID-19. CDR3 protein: CASSLGLGSSYNEQFF. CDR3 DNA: TGTGCCAGCAGCTTGGGGCTGGGAAGCTCCTACAATGAGCAGTTCTTC.